These T cell receptor beta chains were read from a single sample in a study of blood T cell repertoires in COVID-19. Clones were read by immunoSEQ multiplex PCR, and TCRdb kept only the in-frame ones, dropping some. The table includes a few hundred thousand clones, approximately 86% detected once. Sequencing was performed on PBMCs or T cells enriched from blood (not recorded which). The receptors come from a woman in her thirties or forties with acute COVID-19. Each CDR3 is given with its conserved first and last residue. Each record gives: V gene, J gene, CDR3 protein.

v_call: TRBV4-1; j_call: TRBJ1-5; cdr3_aa: CASSQVGQGKGQPQHF
v_call: TRBV28; j_call: TRBJ1-6; cdr3_aa: CASRSTGFTDNSPLHF
v_call: TRBV28; j_call: TRBJ2-7; cdr3_aa: CASSSPTRDSYEQYF
v_call: TRBV15; j_call: TRBJ2-1; cdr3_aa: CATSREGPAADKSYNEQFF
v_call: TRBV28; j_call: TRBJ2-1; cdr3_aa: CASSPAGGPYNEQFF
v_call: TRBV4-2; j_call: TRBJ2-5; cdr3_aa: CASSPTSSHKETQYF
v_call: TRBV9; j_call: TRBJ2-5; cdr3_aa: CASSVGQGRETQYF
v_call: TRBV19; j_call: TRBJ1-1; cdr3_aa: CASSMASTEAFF
v_call: TRBV10-2; j_call: TRBJ2-3; cdr3_aa: CASSESLASGKSDTQYF
v_call: TRBV28; j_call: TRBJ2-7; cdr3_aa: CASRENSGRAEEQYF
v_call: TRBV6-5; j_call: TRBJ1-1; cdr3_aa: CASSYGGTYTEAFF
v_call: TRBV28; j_call: TRBJ1-6; cdr3_aa: CASRLTRQYNSPLHF
v_call: TRBV28; j_call: TRBJ1-5; cdr3_aa: CASVEGLLSNQPQHF
v_call: TRBV6-6; j_call: TRBJ1-1; cdr3_aa: CASSYSGGEAFF
v_call: TRBV4-1; j_call: TRBJ2-7; cdr3_aa: CASSQRQGGFDYEQYF
v_call: TRBV5-5; j_call: TRBJ2-1; cdr3_aa: CASSLWASGSGEQFF
v_call: TRBV20-1; j_call: TRBJ2-7; cdr3_aa: CSSTGDLEQYF
v_call: TRBV9; j_call: TRBJ1-6; cdr3_aa: CASSVGRGNLYNSPLHF
v_call: TRBV28; j_call: TRBJ2-3; cdr3_aa: CASRPGLAGPTQYF
v_call: TRBV11-2; j_call: TRBJ2-1; cdr3_aa: CASSWTSGGSYNEQFF